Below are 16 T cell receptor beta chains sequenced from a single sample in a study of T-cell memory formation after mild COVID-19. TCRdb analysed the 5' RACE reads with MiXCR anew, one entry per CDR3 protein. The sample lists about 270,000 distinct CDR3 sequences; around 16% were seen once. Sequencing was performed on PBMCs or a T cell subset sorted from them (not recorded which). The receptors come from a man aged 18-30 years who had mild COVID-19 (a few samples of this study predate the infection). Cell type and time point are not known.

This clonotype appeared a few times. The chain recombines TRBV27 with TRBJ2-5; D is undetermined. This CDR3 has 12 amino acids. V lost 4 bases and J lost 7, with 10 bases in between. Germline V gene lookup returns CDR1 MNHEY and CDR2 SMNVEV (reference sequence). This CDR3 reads CASSSRFGTQYF. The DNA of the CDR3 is TGTGCCAGCAGTTCTCGATTCGGGACCCAGTACTTC.

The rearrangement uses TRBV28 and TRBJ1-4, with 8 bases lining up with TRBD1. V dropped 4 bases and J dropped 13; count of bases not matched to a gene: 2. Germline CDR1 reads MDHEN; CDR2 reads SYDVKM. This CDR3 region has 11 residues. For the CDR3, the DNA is TGTGCCAGCAGTTGGGGACAGGCACTGTTTTTT. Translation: CASSWGQALFF. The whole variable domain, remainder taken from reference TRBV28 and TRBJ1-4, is DVKVTQSSRYLVKRTGEKVFLECVQDMDHENMFWYRQDPGLGLRLIYFSYDVKMKEKGDIPEGYSVSREKKERFSLILESASTNQTSMYLCASSWGQALFFGSGTQLSVL.

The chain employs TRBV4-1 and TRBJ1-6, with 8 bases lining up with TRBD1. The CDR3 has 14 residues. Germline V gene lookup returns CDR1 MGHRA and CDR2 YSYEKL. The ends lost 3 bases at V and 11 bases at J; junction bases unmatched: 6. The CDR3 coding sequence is TGCGCCAGCAGCCAGCGACAGGGGCAAGCACCCCTCCACTTT. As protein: CASSQRQGQAPLHF.

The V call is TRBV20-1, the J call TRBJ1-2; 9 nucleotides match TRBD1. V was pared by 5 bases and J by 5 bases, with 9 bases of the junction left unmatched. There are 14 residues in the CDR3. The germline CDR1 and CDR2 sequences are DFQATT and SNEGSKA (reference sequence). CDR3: CSARRQGESYGYTF. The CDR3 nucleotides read TGCAGTGCTCGTCGACAGGGGGAGTCGTATGGCTACACCTTC.

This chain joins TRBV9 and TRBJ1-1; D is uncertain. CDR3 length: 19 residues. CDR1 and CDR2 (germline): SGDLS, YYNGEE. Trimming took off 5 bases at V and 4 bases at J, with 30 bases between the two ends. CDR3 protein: CASRPITRDVNKPGTEAFF. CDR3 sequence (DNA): TGTGCCAGCAGGCCCATCACCCGGGATGTAAACAAGCCGGGCACTGAAGCTTTCTTT. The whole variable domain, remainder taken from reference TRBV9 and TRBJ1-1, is DSGVTQTPKHLITATGQRVTLRCSPRSGDLSVYWYQQSLDQGLQFLIQYYNGEERAKGNILERFSAQQFPDLHSELNLSSLELGDSALYFCASRPITRDVNKPGTEAFFGQGTRLTVV.

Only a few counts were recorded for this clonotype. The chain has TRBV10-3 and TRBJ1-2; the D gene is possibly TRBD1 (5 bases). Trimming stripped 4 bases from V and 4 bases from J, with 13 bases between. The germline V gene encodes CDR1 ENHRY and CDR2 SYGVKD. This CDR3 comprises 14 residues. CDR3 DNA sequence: TGTGCCATCAGTGGGGACGGCCCTGCCTATGGCTACACCTTC. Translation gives CAISGDGPAYGYTF.

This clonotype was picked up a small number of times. This CDR3 is CASSLALGQGEGYTF. The CDR3 nucleotides are TGCGCCAGCAGCTTGGCCCTTGGACAGGGGGAGGGCTACACCTTC. The chain employs TRBV5-1 and TRBJ1-2; 10 bases map to TRBD1. This CDR3 contains 15 residues. Germline CDR1 and CDR2: SGHRS and YFSETQ. V was pared by 0 bases and J by 8 bases, with 7 bases of the junction left unmatched.

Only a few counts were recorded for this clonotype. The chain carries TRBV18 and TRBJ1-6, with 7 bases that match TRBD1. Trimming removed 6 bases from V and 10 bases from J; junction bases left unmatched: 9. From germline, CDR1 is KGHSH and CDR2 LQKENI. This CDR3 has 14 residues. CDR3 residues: CASSWDSLVSPLHF. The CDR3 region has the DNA TGTGCCAGCTCCTGGGACAGCCTAGTCTCACCCCTCCACTTT. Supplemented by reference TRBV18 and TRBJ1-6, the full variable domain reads NAGVMQNPRHLVRRRGQEARLRCSPMKGHSHVYWYRQLPEEGLKFMVYLQKENIIDESGMPKERFSAEFPKEGPSILRIQQVVRGDSAAYFCASSWDSLVSPLHFGNGTRLTVT.

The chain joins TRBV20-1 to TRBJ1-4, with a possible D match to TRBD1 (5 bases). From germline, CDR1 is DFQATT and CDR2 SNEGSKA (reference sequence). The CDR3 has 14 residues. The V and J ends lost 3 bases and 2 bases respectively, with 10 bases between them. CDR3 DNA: TGCAGTGCTAGCATGACAGTTACTAATGAAAAACTGTTTTTT. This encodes CSASMTVTNEKLFF.

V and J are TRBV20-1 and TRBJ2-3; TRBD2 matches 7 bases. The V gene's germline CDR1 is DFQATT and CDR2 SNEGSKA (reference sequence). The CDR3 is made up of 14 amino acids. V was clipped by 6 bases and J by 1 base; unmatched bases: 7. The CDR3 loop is CSATWGGGTDTQYF. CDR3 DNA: TGCAGTGCCACCTGGGGAGGGGGCACAGATACGCAGTATTTT.

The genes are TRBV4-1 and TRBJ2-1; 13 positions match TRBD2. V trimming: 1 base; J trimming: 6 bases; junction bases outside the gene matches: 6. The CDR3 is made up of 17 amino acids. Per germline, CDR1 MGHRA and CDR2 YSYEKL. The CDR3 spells CASSQGWTSGGPNEQFF. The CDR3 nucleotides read TGCGCCAGCAGCCAAGGTTGGACTAGCGGGGGCCCCAATGAGCAGTTCTTC.

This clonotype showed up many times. For the CDR3, the DNA is TGCGCCAGCAGCCAAGACCCAGACACCGGGGAGCTGTTTTTT. It is translated as CASSQDPDTGELFF. The chain uses TRBV4-3 and TRBJ2-2; D remains ambiguous. The length of the CDR3 is 14 residues. In germline, CDR1 is LGHNA, CDR2 YSLEER. V was pared by 0 bases and J by 3 bases, with 5 bases between.

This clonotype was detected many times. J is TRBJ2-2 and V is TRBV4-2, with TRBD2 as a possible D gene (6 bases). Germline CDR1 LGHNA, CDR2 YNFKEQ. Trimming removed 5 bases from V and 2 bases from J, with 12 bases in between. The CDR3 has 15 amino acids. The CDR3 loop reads CASSSRDENTGELFF. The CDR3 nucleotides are TGTGCCAGCAGCTCGCGGGACGAAAACACCGGGGAGCTGTTTTTT.

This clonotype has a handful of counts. The CDR3 is CASRPSQPPDTQYF. The CDR3, as DNA: TGCGCCAGCAGACCCAGCCAACCCCCCGATACGCAGTATTTT. The rearrangement links TRBV23-1 to TRBJ2-3, with D hard to call. TRBV23-1 is an open reading frame whose function is uncertain. Trimming stripped 6 bases from V and 6 bases from J, with 16 bases between. The CDR3 runs 14 residues.

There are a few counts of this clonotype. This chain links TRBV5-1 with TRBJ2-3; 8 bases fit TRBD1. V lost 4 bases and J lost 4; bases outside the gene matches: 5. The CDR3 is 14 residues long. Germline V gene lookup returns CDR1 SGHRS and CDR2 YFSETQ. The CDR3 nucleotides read TGCGCCAGCAGCCACGGACAGGGACCAGATACGCAGTATTTT. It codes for CASSHGQGPDTQYF.

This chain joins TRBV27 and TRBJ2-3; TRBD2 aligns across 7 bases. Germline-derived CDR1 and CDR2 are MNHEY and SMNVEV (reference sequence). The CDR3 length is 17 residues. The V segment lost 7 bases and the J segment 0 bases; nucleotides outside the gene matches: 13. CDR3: CASMNGGIGPSTDTQYF. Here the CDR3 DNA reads TGTGCCAGCATGAACGGGGGGATCGGGCCTAGCACAGATACGCAGTATTTT.